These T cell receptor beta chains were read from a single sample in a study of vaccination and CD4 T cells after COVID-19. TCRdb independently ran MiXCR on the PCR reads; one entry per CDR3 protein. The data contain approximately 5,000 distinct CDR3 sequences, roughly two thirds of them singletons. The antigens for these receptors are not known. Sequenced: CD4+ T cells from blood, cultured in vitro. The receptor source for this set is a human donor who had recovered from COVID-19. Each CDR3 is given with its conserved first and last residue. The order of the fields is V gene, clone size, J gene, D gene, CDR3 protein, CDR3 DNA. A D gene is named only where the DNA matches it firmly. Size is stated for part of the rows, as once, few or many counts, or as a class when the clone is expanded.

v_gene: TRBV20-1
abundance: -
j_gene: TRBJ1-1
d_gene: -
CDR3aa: CSAAYARTEAFF
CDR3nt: TGCAGTGCCGCCTACGCGAGGACTGAAGCTTTCTTT

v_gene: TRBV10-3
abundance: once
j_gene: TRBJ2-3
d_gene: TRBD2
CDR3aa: CANSGGAGTDTQYF
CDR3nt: TGTGCCAACTCGGGGGGTGCTGGCACAGATACGCAGTATTTT

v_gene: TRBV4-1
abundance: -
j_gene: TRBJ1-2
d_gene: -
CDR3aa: CASSQDLAQGRDYGYTF
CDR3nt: TGCGCCAGCAGCCAAGATCTCGCCCAGGGGCGTGACTATGGCTACACCTTC

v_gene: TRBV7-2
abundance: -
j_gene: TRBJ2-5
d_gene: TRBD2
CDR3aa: CASSFSRRAGVQETQYF
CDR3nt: TGTGCCAGCAGCTTCTCAAGACGGGCGGGGGTCCAAGAGACCCAGTACTTC

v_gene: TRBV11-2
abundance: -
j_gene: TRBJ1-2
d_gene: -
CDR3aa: CASSLFVVPAGSYPGYTF
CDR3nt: TGTGCCAGCAGCTTATTCGTAGTCCCGGCCGGGAGTTATCCTGGCTACACCTTC

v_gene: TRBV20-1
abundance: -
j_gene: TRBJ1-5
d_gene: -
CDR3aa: CSAIWAGSNQPQHF
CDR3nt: TGCAGTGCTATTTGGGCAGGGAGCAATCAGCCCCAGCATTTT

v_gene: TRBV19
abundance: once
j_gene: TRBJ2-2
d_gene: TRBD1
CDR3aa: CASSPQGDTGELFF
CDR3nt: TGTGCCAGTAGCCCCCAGGGGGACACCGGGGAGCTGTTTTTT

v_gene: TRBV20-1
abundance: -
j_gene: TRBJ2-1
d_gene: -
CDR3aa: CSASFQAYNEQFF
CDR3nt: TGCAGTGCTAGTTTTCAGGCTTACAATGAGCAGTTCTTC

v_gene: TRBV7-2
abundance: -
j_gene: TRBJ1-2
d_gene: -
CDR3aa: CASSLAGTDANYGYTF
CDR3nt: TGTGCCAGCAGCTTAGCCGGGACCGACGCTAACTATGGCTACACCTTC

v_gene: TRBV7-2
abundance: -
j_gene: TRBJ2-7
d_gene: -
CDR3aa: CASSSLLAPAYEQYF
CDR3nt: TGTGCCAGCAGCTCGCTCCTAGCGCCCGCCTACGAGCAGTACTTC

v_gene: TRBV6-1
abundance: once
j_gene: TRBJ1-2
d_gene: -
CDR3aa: CASSLKGNGYTF
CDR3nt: TGTGCCAGCAGTCTAAAGGGAAATGGCTACACCTTC

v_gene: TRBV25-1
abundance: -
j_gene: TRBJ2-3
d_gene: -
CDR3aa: CASSGGSGGVASTDTQYF
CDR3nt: TGTGCCAGCAGTGGGGGATCGGGCGGGGTTGCTAGCACAGATACGCAGTATTTT

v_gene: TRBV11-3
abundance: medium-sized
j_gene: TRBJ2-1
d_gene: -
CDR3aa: CASSLEVRVEQFF
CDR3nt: TGTGCCAGCAGCTTAGAAGTGCGGGTTGAGCAGTTCTTC

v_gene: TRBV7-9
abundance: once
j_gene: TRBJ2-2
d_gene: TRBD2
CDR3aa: CASSATSGRGTGELFF
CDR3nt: TGTGCCAGCAGTGCTACCAGCGGGAGAGGGACCGGGGAGCTGTTTTTT

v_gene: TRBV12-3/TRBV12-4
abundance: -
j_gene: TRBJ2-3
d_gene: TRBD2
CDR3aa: CASRFQTSGRVVDTQYF
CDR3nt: TGTGCCAGCAGGTTCCAGACTAGCGGGAGGGTTGTAGATACGCAGTATTTT

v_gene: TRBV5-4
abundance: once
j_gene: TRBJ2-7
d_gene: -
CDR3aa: CATKGRGPSSLGEQYF
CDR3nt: TGTGCCACCAAGGGTAGAGGGCCTTCCTCCCTTGGCGAGCAGTACTTC

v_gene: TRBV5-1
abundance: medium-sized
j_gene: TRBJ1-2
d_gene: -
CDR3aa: CASSLQQDRGYTF
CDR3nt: TGCGCCAGCAGCTTGCAACAGGACCGAGGCTACACCTTC

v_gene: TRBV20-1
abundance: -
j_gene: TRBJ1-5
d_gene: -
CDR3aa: CSARGGGGNQPQHF
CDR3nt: TGCAGTGCTAGAGGGGGAGGGGGCAATCAGCCCCAGCATTTT

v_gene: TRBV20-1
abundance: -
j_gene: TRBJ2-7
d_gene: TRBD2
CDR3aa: CSASSGRNYEQYF
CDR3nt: TGCAGTGCTTCCAGCGGGAGGAACTACGAGCAGTACTTC

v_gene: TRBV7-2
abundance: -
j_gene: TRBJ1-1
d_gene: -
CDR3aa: CASSVSPNTEAFF
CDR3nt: TGTGCCAGCAGCGTCTCACCGAACACTGAAGCTTTCTTT

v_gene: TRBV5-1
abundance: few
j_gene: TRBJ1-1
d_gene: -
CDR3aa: CASSLAPRNTEAFF
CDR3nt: TGCGCCAGCAGCTTGGCCCCCAGGAACACTGAAGCTTTCTTT

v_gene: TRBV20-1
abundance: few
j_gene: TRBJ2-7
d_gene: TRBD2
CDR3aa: CSARSVAGVMSPEQYF
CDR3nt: TGCAGTGCTAGAAGTGTAGCGGGGGTAATGAGTCCCGAGCAGTACTTC

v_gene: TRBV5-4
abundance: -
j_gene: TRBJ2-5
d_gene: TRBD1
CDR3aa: CASSLVGQQETQYF
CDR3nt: TGTGCCAGCAGCTTGGTGGGACAGCAAGAGACCCAGTACTTC

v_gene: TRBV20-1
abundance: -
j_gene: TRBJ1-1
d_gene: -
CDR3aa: CSAERGNTEAFF
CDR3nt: TGCAGTGCTGAGAGGGGAAACACTGAAGCTTTCTTT

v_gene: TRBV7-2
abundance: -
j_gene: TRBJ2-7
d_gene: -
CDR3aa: CASSPPGTINEQYF
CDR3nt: TGTGCCAGCAGCCCACCCGGGACAATTAACGAGCAGTACTTC

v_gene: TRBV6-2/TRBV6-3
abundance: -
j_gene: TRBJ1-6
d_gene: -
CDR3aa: CASSLIGDSPLHF
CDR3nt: TGTGCCAGCAGTCTTATTGGTGATTCACCCCTCCACTTT

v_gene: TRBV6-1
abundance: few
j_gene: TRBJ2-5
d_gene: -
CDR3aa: CASRRAEETQYF
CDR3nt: TGTGCCAGCAGAAGGGCAGAAGAGACCCAGTACTTC

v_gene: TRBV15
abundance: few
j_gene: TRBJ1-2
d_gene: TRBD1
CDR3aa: CATSRDRQGLDYTF
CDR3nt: TGTGCCACCAGCAGAGATAGACAGGGTTTGGACTACACCTTC

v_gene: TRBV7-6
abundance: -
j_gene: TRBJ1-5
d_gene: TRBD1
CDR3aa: CASSWGQGGNQPQHF
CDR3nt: TGTGCCAGCAGCTGGGGACAGGGGGGCAATCAGCCCCAGCATTTT

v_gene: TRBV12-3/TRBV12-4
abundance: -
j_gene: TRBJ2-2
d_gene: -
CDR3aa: CASSQPGLEFTGELFF
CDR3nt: TGTGCCAGCAGCCAACCGGGACTGGAATTTACCGGGGAGCTGTTTTTT

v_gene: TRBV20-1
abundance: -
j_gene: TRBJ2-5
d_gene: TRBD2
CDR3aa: CSAMGLRTPETQYF
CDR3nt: TGCAGTGCTATGGGACTAAGAACCCCGGAGACCCAGTACTTC

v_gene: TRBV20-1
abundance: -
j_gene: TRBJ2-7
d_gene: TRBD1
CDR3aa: CSAASPTGSYEQYF
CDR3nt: TGCAGTGCTGCCTCACCGACAGGGTCCTACGAGCAGTACTTC

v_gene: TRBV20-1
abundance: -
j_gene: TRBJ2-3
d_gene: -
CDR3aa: CSATPLMGTDTQYF
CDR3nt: TGCAGTGCTACCCCTTTGATGGGAACAGATACGCAGTATTTT

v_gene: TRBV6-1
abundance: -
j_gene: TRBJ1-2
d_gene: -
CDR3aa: CASTYVPRMTFGGANYGYTF
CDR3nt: TGTGCCAGCACCTATGTCCCTAGAATGACCTTTGGGGGAGCTAACTATGGCTACACCTTC

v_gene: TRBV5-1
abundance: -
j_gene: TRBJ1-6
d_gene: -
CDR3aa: CASSEMDSKNSPLHF
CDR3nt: TGCGCCAGCAGCGAAATGGACAGTAAGAATTCACCCCTCCACTTT

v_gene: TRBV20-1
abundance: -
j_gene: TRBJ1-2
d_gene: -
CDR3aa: CSARDNPGNGGYTF
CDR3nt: TGCAGTGCTAGAGATAACCCCGGGAACGGTGGCTACACCTTC

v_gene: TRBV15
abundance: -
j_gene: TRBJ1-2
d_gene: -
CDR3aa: CATSREAALGGYTF
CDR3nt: TGTGCCACCAGCAGAGAGGCAGCACTTGGAGGCTACACCTTC

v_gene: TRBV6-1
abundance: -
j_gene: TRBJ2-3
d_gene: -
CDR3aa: CASSRGVGTDTQYF
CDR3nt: TGTGCCAGCTCACGGGGAGTGGGCACAGATACGCAGTATTTT

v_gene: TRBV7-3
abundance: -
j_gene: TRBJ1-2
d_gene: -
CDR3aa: CASSSSGSHSGYTF
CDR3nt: TGTGCCAGCAGCTCGTCCGGGTCTCACAGCGGCTACACCTTC

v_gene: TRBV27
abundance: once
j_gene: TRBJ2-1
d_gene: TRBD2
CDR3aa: CASSLLAGGEQFF
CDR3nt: TGTGCCAGCAGTTTACTAGCGGGAGGTGAGCAGTTCTTC

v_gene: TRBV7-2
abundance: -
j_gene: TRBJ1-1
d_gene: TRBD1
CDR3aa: CASSLAGTGDTEAFF
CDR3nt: TGTGCCAGCAGCTTAGCCGGGACAGGGGACACTGAAGCTTTCTTT

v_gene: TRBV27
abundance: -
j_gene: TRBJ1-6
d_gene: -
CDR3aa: CASSSLTHQGNSYNSPLHF
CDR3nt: TGTGCCAGCAGCTCTTTAACACATCAGGGGAACTCCTATAATTCACCCCTCCACTTT

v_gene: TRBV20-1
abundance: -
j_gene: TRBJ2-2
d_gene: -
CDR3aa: CSATAGRGNTGELFF
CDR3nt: TGCAGTGCTACGGCGGGCAGGGGGAACACCGGGGAGCTGTTTTTT